The entry below describes one T cell receptor beta chain. Its antigen remains unknown. This CDR3 has 17 amino acids. J was trimmed by 8 bases and V by 2 bases; bases with no gene match: 9. Looked up from germline, CDR1 is MGHRA and CDR2 is YSYEKL. This record belongs to a study of cytomegalovirus exposure and HLA in healthy donors. The study, taken as a whole, reports: Listed as cytomegalovirus-associated were more than 150 TCR beta chains. Most TCR sequences were uncommon, yet certain public TCRs appeared in many donors. Sequences of the TCR beta chain were said to predict the HLA-A and HLA-B alleles of most subjects accurately.

The PCR had 60 Vbeta and 13 Jbeta primers. Original data processing: A later analysis tallied tens of millions of unique TCR beta chains, 9.5 million to 14 million of them shared. The assay was immunoSEQ multiplex PCR, and TCRdb's table has in-frame clones only and misses some. V, J and clone size reflect that table, while D and trimming were determined from the DNA. The data contain approximately 180,000 clones, 60% to 80% of them singletons. This clonotype originated in a woman aged 50 to 60 in good health and CMV-seropositive. The rearrangement links TRBV4-1 to TRBJ1-6; 10 bases match TRBD1. Material for sequencing was PBMCs. Written as DNA, the CDR3 is TGCGCCAGCAGCCAAACCCCTTCGACAGGGGGCTATTCACCCCTCCACTTT. This gives the protein CASSQTPSTGGYSPLHF.